These T cell receptor beta chains were read from a single sample in a study of blood T cell repertoires in COVID-19. Measured with immunoSEQ multiplex PCR; TCRdb has only the in-frame clones, and not every one. The sample shows approximately 190,000 clones, approximately 86% of them seen only once. Sequenced material: PBMCs or T cells enriched from blood (not recorded which). Receptor source: a middle-aged woman in a cohort exposed to, infected with or recovered from COVID-19 (not recorded which). Both conserved end residues are part of each CDR3. A D gene is named only where the DNA matches it firmly. Not every row has a clone size; where given, it reads once, few, many or a size class.

clone size | J gene | V gene | D gene | CDR3 DNA | CDR3 protein
- | TRBJ2-7 | TRBV4-2 | TRBD2 | TGTGCCAGCAGCCAACTCCTAGCGGGGGGAGGATACGAGCAGTACTTC | CASSQLLAGGGYEQYF
- | TRBJ2-1 | TRBV11-3 | - | TGTGCCAGCAGCTTAGAGGGGGACTCCAATGAGCAGTTCTTC | CASSLEGDSNEQFF
- | TRBJ1-2 | TRBV10-2 | TRBD1 | TGCGCCAGCAGTGAGCCGGGACAGAGCTATGGCTACACCTTC | CASSEPGQSYGYTF
- | TRBJ2-6 | TRBV28 | - | TGTGCCAGCAGTAACAGCAACGTCCTGACTTTC | CASSNSNVLTF
- | TRBJ2-7 | TRBV27 | TRBD1 | TGTGCCAGCAGTTTATCCAGGGGGCCATCCTACGAGCAGTACTTC | CASSLSRGPSYEQYF
- | TRBJ1-1 | TRBV11-2 | - | TGTGCCAGCAGCTACGGTTGGGACAATGTAGCTGGGGAAGCTTTCTTT | CASSYGWDNVAGEAFF
- | TRBJ2-7 | TRBV4-2 | - | TGTGCCAGCAGCCAAGAGCGGGGGCTAGCGAACGAGCAGTACTTC | CASSQERGLANEQYF
once | TRBJ2-7 | TRBV7-2 | - | TGTGCCAGCAGCATCAGCGATATGTACGAGCAGTACTTC | CASSISDMYEQYF
- | TRBJ2-7 | TRBV28 | TRBD2 | TGTGCCAGCAGTTTGAGTGGGCGGGGGGGACCCTACGAGCAGTACTTC | CASSLSGRGGPYEQYF
- | TRBJ2-7 | TRBV5-1 | TRBD1 | TGCGCCAGCAGCTTGAGACAGGGCCAATCTTACGAGCAGTACTTC | CASSLRQGQSYEQYF
- | TRBJ2-7 | TRBV13 | TRBD1 | TGTGCCAGCAGCCAGGGACAGGGTTACCACGAGCAGTACTTC | CASSQGQGYHEQYF
- | TRBJ2-7 | TRBV14 | - | TGTGCCAGCAGCCAAGGGTCAGGGTACTACGAGCAGTACTTC | CASSQGSGYYEQYF
- | TRBJ1-1 | TRBV19 | TRBD1 | TGTGCCAGTAGTATATCGGGACAGGCCATGAACACTGAAGCTTTCTTT | CASSISGQAMNTEAFF
- | TRBJ2-7 | TRBV3-1/TRBV3-2 | - | TGTGCCAGCAGCCAACGTTTGGGGAGGACCTACGAGCAGTACTTC | CASSQRLGRTYEQYF
- | TRBJ2-5 | TRBV24-1 | - | TGTGCCACCAGTGATTCTAGACAGAGCCAAGAGACCCAGTACTTC | CATSDSRQSQETQYF
- | TRBJ1-2 | TRBV11-2 | TRBD1 | TGTGCCAGCAGATTACCGGGACAGGGAGGGAACTCTGATGGCTACACCTTC | CASRLPGQGGNSDGYTF
- | TRBJ2-2 | TRBV15 | TRBD1 | TGTGCCACCAGCAGAATGGGGACAGGGGGGGAGCTGTTTTTT | CATSRMGTGGELFF
- | TRBJ2-2 | TRBV4-2 | - | TGTGCCAGCAGTAGCGTACTCACCGGGGAGCTGTTTTTT | CASSSVLTGELFF
- | TRBJ1-6 | TRBV5-6 | - | TGTGCCAGCAGCCCAGGGCTGGGCAGCGTGTCACCCCTCCACTTT | CASSPGLGSVSPLHF
- | TRBJ1-1 | TRBV6-5 | - | TGTGCCAGCAGTTACTCGAGGACAAAGAACACTGAAGCTTTCTTT | CASSYSRTKNTEAFF
- | TRBJ2-5 | TRBV3-1/TRBV3-2 | - | TGTGCCAGCAGCCAAGGGACTATTTCCGCAGAGACCCAGTACTTC | CASSQGTISAETQYF
- | TRBJ1-1 | TRBV18 | - | TGTGCCAGCTCACCGACTGCGGAGGGCGCGAACACTGAAGCTTTCTTT | CASSPTAEGANTEAFF
- | TRBJ1-5 | TRBV27 | - | TGTGCCAGCAGTGAGCCGAACCAGCCCCAGCATTTT | CASSEPNQPQHF
- | TRBJ1-1 | TRBV7-2 | TRBD1 | TGTGCCAGCAGCTTATCACTGGGACAGGCTCGAGAAGCTTTCTTT | CASSLSLGQAREAFF
- | TRBJ2-3 | TRBV5-1 | - | TGCGCCACCAGACTAGTCCCCACAGATACGCAGTATTTT | CATRLVPTDTQYF
- | TRBJ2-3 | TRBV29-1 | TRBD1 | TGCAGCACCACGGGGACAGCGGCCGCAGATACGCAGTATTTT | CSTTGTAAADTQYF
- | TRBJ1-1 | TRBV3-1/TRBV3-2 | - | TGTGCCAGCAGCCAAGAGGGCGGGGTTGAAGCTTTCTTT | CASSQEGGVEAFF
- | TRBJ2-7 | TRBV19 | TRBD2 | TGTGCCAGTAGTATAACTAGCGGATCCTACGAGCAGTACTTC | CASSITSGSYEQYF
- | TRBJ2-7 | TRBV9 | - | TGTGCCAGCAGCGGAGCTACCTACGAGCAGTACTTC | CASSGATYEQYF
- | TRBJ1-1 | TRBV11-2 | - | TGTGCCAGCAGCTTAGGACAGGTCACTGAAGCTTTCTTT | CASSLGQVTEAFF
- | TRBJ2-2 | TRBV2 | TRBD2 | TGTGCCAGCAGTTTAGCGGGGGGGCTCAACACCGGGGAGCTGTTTTTT | CASSLAGGLNTGELFF
- | TRBJ2-7 | TRBV27 | - | TGTGCCAGCAGTGCTAAGGACGGGATCTACGAGCAGTACTTC | CASSAKDGIYEQYF
- | TRBJ2-4 | TRBV27 | - | TGTGCCAGCAGTTTGGCAGCCAAAAACATTCAGTACTTC | CASSLAAKNIQYF
few | TRBJ1-1 | TRBV7-9 | - | TGTGCCAGCAGTCCGGGGAGAGATGAAGCTTTCTTT | CASSPGRDEAFF
- | TRBJ1-1 | TRBV29-1 | - | TGCAGCGTTGAACGCCCCGGGGACTCTGAAGCTTTCTTT | CSVERPGDSEAFF
- | TRBJ1-1 | TRBV13 | - | TGTGCCAGCAGCTTATTTTCCGCTGAAGCTTTCTTT | CASSLFSAEAFF
- | TRBJ2-7 | TRBV10-2 | - | TGCGCCAGCAGTATGACTAGGGACTCCTACGAGCAGTACTTC | CASSMTRDSYEQYF
- | TRBJ1-1 | TRBV6-2/TRBV6-3 | TRBD1 | TGTGCCAGCAGCACCCGGGACAGGGGGGACACTGAAGCTTTCTTT | CASSTRDRGDTEAFF
- | TRBJ2-3 | TRBV11-2 | - | TGTGCCAGCAGCCTCCTTAGCCCAGGGGAAACAGATACGCAGTATTTT | CASSLLSPGETDTQYF
- | TRBJ2-5 | TRBV3-1/TRBV3-2 | - | TGTGCCAGCAGCCAAGAAACAGGGTTTAAAGAGACCCAGTACTTC | CASSQETGFKETQYF
- | TRBJ1-1 | TRBV27 | TRBD1 | TGTGCCAGCAGCACAGGGGGGATGACTGAAGCTTTCTTT | CASSTGGMTEAFF
- | TRBJ2-1 | TRBV7-2 | TRBD2 | TGTGCCAGCAGCTCTAGTCGGGGACTAGCTATGAATGAGCAGTTCTTC | CASSSSRGLAMNEQFF
- | TRBJ1-2 | TRBV7-9 | TRBD1 | TGTGCCAGCAGCTTAGGGGACAGGGTCTATGGCTACACCTTC | CASSLGDRVYGYTF
- | TRBJ1-1 | TRBV13 | - | TGTGCCAGCAGCTTAGGGTTCAGGGTCACTGAAGCTTTCTTT | CASSLGFRVTEAFF
- | TRBJ2-2 | TRBV24-1 | TRBD1 | TGTGCCACCAGTGATTTTCGCTCCGGGACAGGGGACACCGGGGAGCTGTTTTTT | CATSDFRSGTGDTGELFF
- | TRBJ2-7 | TRBV12-5 | TRBD1 | TGTGCTAGTGGTTCCGGGACAGCGAGCTACGAGCAGTACTTC | CASGSGTASYEQYF
- | TRBJ2-1 | TRBV10-1 | TRBD1 | TGCGCCAGCAGTCCTAGCTCAGGGGGCCTCGATGAGCAGTTCTTC | CASSPSSGGLDEQFF
- | TRBJ1-1 | TRBV9 | TRBD1 | TGTGCCAGCAGCGCGGACAGGGGGCGAGAGACTGAAGCTTTCTTT | CASSADRGRETEAFF
- | TRBJ2-1 | TRBV7-2 | TRBD2 | TGTGCCAGCAGCTTGGGGGGACTAGCGATCAATGAGCAGTTCTTC | CASSLGGLAINEQFF
- | TRBJ1-1 | TRBV7-2 | - | TGTGCCAGCAGCCCCGAGGGTCAGGCTTTCTTT | CASSPEGQAFF
- | TRBJ1-5 | TRBV28 | - | TGTGCCAGCAGTTTTTCCGGGTGGAGCAATCAGCCCCAGCATTTT | CASSFSGWSNQPQHF
- | TRBJ2-7 | TRBV27 | TRBD1 | TGTGCCAGCAGTTCTTTCGACAGGGGTCAAGAGCAGTACTTC | CASSSFDRGQEQYF
- | TRBJ1-5 | TRBV4-1 | - | TGCGCCAGCAGCCCCAGAGGGGGTCTGTGGCCCCAGCATTTT | CASSPRGGLWPQHF
- | TRBJ2-3 | TRBV6-6 | TRBD2 | TGTGCCAGCAGTTACTCGGCTAGCGGGGCATCAGATACGCAGTATTTT | CASSYSASGASDTQYF
once | TRBJ1-3 | TRBV7-6 | TRBD1 | TGTGCCAGCAGCACGGGACAGGGAAACACCATATATTTT | CASSTGQGNTIYF
- | TRBJ2-1 | TRBV11-2 | - | TGTGCCAGCAGTTACGGCTACAATGAGCAGTTCTTC | CASSYGYNEQFF
- | TRBJ1-4 | TRBV5-6 | TRBD1 | TGTGCCAGCAGCGCTACAGGGGGCATTAATGAAAAACTGTTTTTT | CASSATGGINEKLFF